These 15 T cell receptor beta chains were all obtained from the same sample, sequenced in a study of blood T cell repertoires in COVID-19. Sequencing was performed with immunoSEQ multiplex PCR; in TCRdb, only in-frame clones are kept and a portion is missing. The sample holds about 130,000 clones, 79% seen once. Specimen: peripheral blood. All receptors derive from a man in his forties or fifties with active or convalescent COVID-19.

The CDR3 DNA sequence: TGTGCCAGCTCACCGGAGGGAACCTCTGGAAACACCATATATTTT. This translates into CASSPEGTSGNTIYF. The chain recombines TRBV18 with TRBJ1-3; D unresolved. The CDR3 runs to 15 residues. Germline V lookup: CDR1 KGHSH, CDR2 LQKENI. V lost 3 bases to trimming and J lost 0 bases, with 9 bases between them.

The chain's CDR3 is CASSLGQNSYNEQFF. For the CDR3, the DNA is TGTGCCAGCAGCTTAGGGCAGAACTCCTACAATGAGCAGTTCTTC. The rearrangement joins TRBV7-2 to TRBJ2-1; D remains unclear. CDR1 SGHTA and CDR2 FQGNSA come from the germline V gene. This CDR3 has 15 residues. Trimming removed 1 base from V and 0 bases from J, with 7 bases in between.

The chain uses TRBV6-6 and TRBJ2-3; D ambiguous. Trimming stripped 4 bases from V and 5 bases from J, with 7 bases between. Germline-derived CDR1 and CDR2 are MNHNY and SVGAGI (reference sequence). The CDR3 loop spans 12 amino acids. As DNA, the CDR3 is TGTGCCAGCAGTTCAACGGGAGATACGCAGTATTTT. This sequence encodes CASSSTGDTQYF.

This chain uses TRBV27 with TRBJ2-4; D unresolved. Trimming took 4 bases from V and 3 from J, leaving 10 bases between them. Germline values: CDR1 MNHEY, CDR2 SMNVEV (reference sequence). The CDR3 length is 14 residues. The CDR3 coding sequence is TGTGCCAGCAGTTCTTCAACTCGCAAAAACATTCAGTACTTC. Translated, it gives CASSSSTRKNIQYF.

This clone was found a few times. V usage is TRBV10-2 and J usage is TRBJ2-2; a possible D gene is TRBD2 (6 bases). The CDR3 is 15 residues long. Germline V gene lookup returns CDR1 WSHSY and CDR2 SAAADI. Trimming removed 8 bases from V and 5 bases from J, with 18 bases in between. The CDR3 DNA follows: TGCGCCAGCGGGGCGTACGGGAGCGGGACCGGGGAGCTGTTTTTT. Amino acids: CASGAYGSGTGELFF.

The chain employs TRBV19 and TRBJ1-1; D perhaps matches TRBD1 (6 bases). CDR1 is LNHDA and CDR2 is SQIVND in the germline V gene (reference sequence). V was trimmed by 4 bases and J by 3 bases, leaving 18 bases between them. The CDR3 length is 16 residues. The CDR3: CASSNRQALTDTEAFF. CDR3 sequence (DNA): TGTGCCAGTAGTAATCGACAGGCCCTCACCGACACTGAAGCTTTCTTT.

This chain connects TRBV9 to TRBJ1-4; D not certain. CDR1 and CDR2 (germline): SGDLS, YYNGEE. The CDR3 consists of 18 residues. V lost 0 bases, J lost 0 bases, and 15 bases lay in between. This chain's CDR3 is CASSVDGGIVATNEKLFF. CDR3 sequence (DNA): TGTGCCAGCAGCGTAGACGGAGGAATCGTTGCAACTAATGAAAAACTGTTTTTT.

The genes are TRBV5-1 and TRBJ2-3, with 9 bases identical to TRBD1. This CDR3 region has 15 residues. Germline-derived CDR1 and CDR2 are SGHRS and YFSETQ. Trimming at V came to 0 bases and at J to 6 bases, leaving 5 bases not matched to a gene. CDR3 sequence reads: CASSLAGTGSDTQYF. CDR3 DNA sequence: TGCGCCAGCAGCTTGGCCGGGACAGGGTCCGATACGCAGTATTTT.

The rearrangement joins TRBV28 to TRBJ1-6; D possibly corresponds to TRBD1 (6 bases). Deletions cut 7 bases from V and 6 bases from J, with 13 bases between. The germline V gene has CDR1 MDHEN and CDR2 SYDVKM. There are 14 residues in the CDR3. The CDR3 region is CASTTDSLNSPLHF. The DNA for the CDR3 is TGTGCCAGCACCACGGACAGCCTTAATTCACCCCTCCACTTT.

This sequence joins TRBV3-1 (or the pseudogene TRBV3-2) and TRBJ1-4; D ambiguous. Germline V CDR1 and CDR2: LGHDT, YNNKEL (reference sequence). CDR3 size: 15 residues. V was clipped by 3 bases and J by 2 bases, with 10 bases between them. CDR3 coding DNA: TGTGCCAGCAGCCACCGACTGGCGACTAATGAAAAACTGTTTTTT. Its translation: CASSHRLATNEKLFF.

The V and J genes are TRBV9 and TRBJ1-2, with a tentative D call TRBD1 (6 bases). The length of the CDR3 is 12 residues. Germline V gene data show CDR1 as SGDLS and CDR2 as YYNGEE. Trimming shortened V by 0 bases and J by 7 bases, and 7 bases separated the two germline ends. CDR3 nucleotide sequence: TGTGCCAGCAGCGTAGTACAGGGTGGCTACACCTTC. Protein sequence: CASSVVQGGYTF. Full variable domain (rest looked up from reference TRBV9 and TRBJ1-2): DSGVTQTPKHLITATGQRVTLRCSPRSGDLSVYWYQQSLDQGLQFLIQYYNGEERAKGNILERFSAQQFPDLHSELNLSSLELGDSALYFCASSVVQGGYTFGSGTRLTVV.

The chain is built from TRBV29-1 and TRBJ1-1; D may be TRBD1 (5 bases). Germline loops: CDR1 SQVTM, CDR2 ANQGSEA. The CDR3 is 12 residues long. Trimming took off 2 bases at V and 6 bases at J, with 10 bases between the two ends. Written as DNA, the CDR3 is TGCAGCGTTGAACGGGGGGATGCTGAAGCTTTCTTT. Protein product: CSVERGDAEAFF.

CDR3 sequence reads: CASSQDWTSSWTQYF. In nucleotides, the CDR3 is TGCGCCAGCAGCCAAGATTGGACTAGCTCTTGGACCCAGTACTTC. The chain carries TRBV4-1 and TRBJ2-5; the match to TRBD2 covers 8 bases. CDR1 MGHRA and CDR2 YSYEKL come from the germline V gene. J was trimmed by 7 bases and V by 0 bases; bases with no gene match: 7. The CDR3 is made up of 15 amino acids.

This clone has just a few counts. In DNA, the CDR3 is TGTGCCAGCAGCTTGGGCCGGGGGGTTGCCTTGGAGACCCAGTACTTC. Amino acid sequence: CASSLGRGVALETQYF. The V gene is TRBV7-7, the J gene TRBJ2-5, with 7 bases that match TRBD2. The CDR3 is made up of 16 amino acids. In germline, CDR1 is SSHAT, CDR2 FNYEAQ (reference sequence). V gave up 3 bases and J gave up 5 bases; unmatched junction bases: 12.

Turning to this clone: A much bigger clone sits one base away, suggesting this may be a read error. V usage is TRBV2 and J usage is TRBJ1-1; a possible D gene is TRBD1 (6 bases). The CDR3 consists of 11 residues. Trimming left V 7 bases short and J 5 bases short, with 8 bases between. Germline V gives CDR1 SNHLY, CDR2 FYNNEI. The CDR3 here is CASKQGTEAFF. The CDR3 nucleotides are TGTGCCAGCAAACAGGGAACTGAAGCTTTCTTT.